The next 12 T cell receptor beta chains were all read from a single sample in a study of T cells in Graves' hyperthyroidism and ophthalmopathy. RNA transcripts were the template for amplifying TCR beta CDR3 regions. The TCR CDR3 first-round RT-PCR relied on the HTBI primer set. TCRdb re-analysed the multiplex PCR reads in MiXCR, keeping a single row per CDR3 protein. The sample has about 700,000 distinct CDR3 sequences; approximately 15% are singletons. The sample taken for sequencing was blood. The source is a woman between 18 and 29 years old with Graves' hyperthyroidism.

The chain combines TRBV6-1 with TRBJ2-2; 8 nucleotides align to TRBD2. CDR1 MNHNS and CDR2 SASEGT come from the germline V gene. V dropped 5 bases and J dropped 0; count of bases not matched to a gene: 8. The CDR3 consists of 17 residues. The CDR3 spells CASSSARLASNTGELFF. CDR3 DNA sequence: TGTGCCAGCAGTTCCGCGCGACTAGCGTCGAACACCGGGGAGCTGTTTTTT.

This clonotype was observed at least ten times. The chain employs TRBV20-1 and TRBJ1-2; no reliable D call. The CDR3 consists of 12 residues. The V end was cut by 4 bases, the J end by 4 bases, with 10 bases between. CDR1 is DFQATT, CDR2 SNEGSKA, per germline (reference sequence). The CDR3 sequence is CSANHRSYGYTF. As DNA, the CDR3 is TGCAGTGCTAATCACAGATCCTATGGCTACACCTTC.

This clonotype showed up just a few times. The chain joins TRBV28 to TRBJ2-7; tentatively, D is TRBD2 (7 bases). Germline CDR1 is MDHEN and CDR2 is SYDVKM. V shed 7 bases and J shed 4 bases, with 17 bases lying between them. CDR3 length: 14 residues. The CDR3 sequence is CASTPRGAGYEQYF. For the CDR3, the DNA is TGTGCCAGCACCCCCCGGGGGGCAGGGTACGAGCAGTACTTC.

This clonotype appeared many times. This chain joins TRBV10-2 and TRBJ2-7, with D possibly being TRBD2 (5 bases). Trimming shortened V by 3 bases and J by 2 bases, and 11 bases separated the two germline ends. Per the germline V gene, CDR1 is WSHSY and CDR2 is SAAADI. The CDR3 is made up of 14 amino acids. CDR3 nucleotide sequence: TGCGCCAGCAGTGACGGGCTAGCAACCTACGAGCAGTACTTC. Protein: CASSDGLATYEQYF.

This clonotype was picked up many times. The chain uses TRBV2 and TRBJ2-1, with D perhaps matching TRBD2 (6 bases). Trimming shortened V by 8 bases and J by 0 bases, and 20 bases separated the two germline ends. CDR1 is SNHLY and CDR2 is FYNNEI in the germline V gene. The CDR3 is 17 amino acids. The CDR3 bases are TGTGCCAGCTTAATTATAGACGGGAGACGCTCCTACAATGAGCAGTTCTTC. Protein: CASLIIDGRRSYNEQFF.

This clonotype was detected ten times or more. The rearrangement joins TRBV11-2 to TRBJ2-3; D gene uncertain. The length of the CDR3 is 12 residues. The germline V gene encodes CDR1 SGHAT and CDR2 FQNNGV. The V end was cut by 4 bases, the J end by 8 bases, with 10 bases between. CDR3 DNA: TGTGCCAGCAGCTACGAACGTCGTACGCAGTATTTT. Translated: CASSYERRTQYF.

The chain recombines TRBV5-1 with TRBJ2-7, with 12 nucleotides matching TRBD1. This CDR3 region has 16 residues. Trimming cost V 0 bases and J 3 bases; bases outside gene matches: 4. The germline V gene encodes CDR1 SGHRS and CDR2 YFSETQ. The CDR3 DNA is TGCGCCAGCAGCTTGGCCGGGGACAGGGGGCTCTACGAGCAGTACTTC. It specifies CASSLAGDRGLYEQYF.

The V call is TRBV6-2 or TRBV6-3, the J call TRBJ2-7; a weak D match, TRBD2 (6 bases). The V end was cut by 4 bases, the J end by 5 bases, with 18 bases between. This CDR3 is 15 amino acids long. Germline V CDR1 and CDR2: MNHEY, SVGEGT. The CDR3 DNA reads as TGTGCCAGCAGTTCACCGGGACTCCCTCCCCACGAGCAGTACTTC. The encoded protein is CASSSPGLPPHEQYF.

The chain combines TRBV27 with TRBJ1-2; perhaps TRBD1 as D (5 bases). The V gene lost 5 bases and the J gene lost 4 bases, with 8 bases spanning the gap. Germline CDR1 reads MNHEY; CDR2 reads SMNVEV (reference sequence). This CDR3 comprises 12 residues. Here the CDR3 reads CASSNGGYGYTF. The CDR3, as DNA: TGTGCCAGCAGTAACGGGGGCTATGGCTACACCTTC.

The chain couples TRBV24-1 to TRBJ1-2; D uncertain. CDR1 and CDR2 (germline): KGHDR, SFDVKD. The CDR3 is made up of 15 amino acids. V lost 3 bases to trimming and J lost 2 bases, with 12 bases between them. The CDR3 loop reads CATSDPSKGNYGYTF. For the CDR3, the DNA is TGTGCCACCAGTGATCCCTCTAAGGGAAACTATGGCTACACCTTC.

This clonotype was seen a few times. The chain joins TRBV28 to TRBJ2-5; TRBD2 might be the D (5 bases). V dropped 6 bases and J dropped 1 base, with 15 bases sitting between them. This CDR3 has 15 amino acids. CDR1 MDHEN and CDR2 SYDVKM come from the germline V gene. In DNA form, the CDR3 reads TGTGCCAGCAGCTTTAGGACGGGATTCCAAGAGACCCAGTACTTC. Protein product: CASSFRTGFQETQYF.

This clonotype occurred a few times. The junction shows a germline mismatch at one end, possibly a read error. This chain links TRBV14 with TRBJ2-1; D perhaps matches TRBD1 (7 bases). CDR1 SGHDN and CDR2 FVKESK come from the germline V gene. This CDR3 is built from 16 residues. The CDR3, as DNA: TGTGCCAGCAGCCATGGTGCGGGACAGACCTACAATGAGCAGCTCTTC. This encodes CASSHGAGQTYNEQLF.